A selection of T cell receptor beta chains follows, all from one sample in a study of regulatory T cells in long-lasting Graves disease. TCRdb re-called the multiplex PCR reads through MiXCR, storing one row per CDR3 protein. Of some 220,000 distinct CDR3 sequences listed, 15% to 20% are singletons. This same sample was also taken into another study, of T cells in Graves' hyperthyroidism and ophthalmopathy.

The sample here was peripheral blood mononuclear cells (PBMCs), taken at new diagnosis, from a patient treated with antithyroid drugs. These receptors were obtained from a woman between 25 and 40 years old with Graves disease. CDR3s include the opening cysteine and the closing phenylalanine or tryptophan. D genes are given only for firm matches. Size is omitted from some rows. Given values are once, few, many or a class for expanded clones.

>many|TRBJ2-3|TRBV24-1|TRBD1
CATSDSRGRQDTQYF
TGTGCCACCAGTGATTCCAGGGGGCGACAAGATACGCAGTATTTT
>many|TRBJ2-3|TRBV11-2|TRBD1
CASSPQGAAWTDTQYF
TGTGCCAGCAGCCCCCAGGGGGCTGCTTGGACAGATACGCAGTATTTT
>few|TRBJ2-3|TRBV7-9|NA
CASTHREDTQYF
TGTGCCAGCACTCATCGGGAAGATACGCAGTATTTT
>few|TRBJ2-4|TRBV7-3|NA
CASSWKRGTGNIQYF
TGTGCCAGCAGCTGGAAACGGGGGACTGGGAACATTCAGTACTTC
>many|TRBJ1-1|TRBV19|NA
CASIFGGRGEAFF
TGTGCCAGTATCTTCGGGGGGCGGGGTGAAGCTTTCTTT
>few|TRBJ1-1|TRBV12-3/TRBV12-4|NA
CASSASPMDRMNTEAFF
TGTGCCAGCAGTGCGAGCCCTATGGACAGAATGAACACTGAAGCTTTCTTT
>many|TRBJ1-1|TRBV9|TRBD1
CASSLGQGWANTEAFF
TGTGCCAGCAGCCTAGGACAGGGGTGGGCGAACACTGAAGCTTTCTTT
>few|TRBJ2-7|TRBV4-1|TRBD1
CASSQPSTGGGEQYF
TGCGCCAGCAGCCAACCTTCTACAGGGGGCGGCGAGCAGTACTTC
>many|TRBJ2-1|TRBV7-3|TRBD2
CASSGISGIPYNEQFF
TGTGCCAGCAGCGGTATTAGCGGGATCCCTTACAATGAGCAGTTCTTC
>NA|TRBJ2-7|TRBV20-1|NA
CSARGGHSRGGLRSYEQYF
TGCAGTGCTAGAGGTGGCCACTCAAGGGGCGGGCTCCGCTCCTACGAGCAGTACTTC
>many|TRBJ2-1|TRBV7-2|TRBD2
CASRPKGTRGNEQFF
TGTGCCAGCAGACCTAAAGGGACTAGGGGCAATGAGCAGTTCTTC
>many|TRBJ1-2|TRBV2|NA
CASSEPRDPANYGYTF
TGTGCCAGCAGTGAACCCAGGGACCCAGCTAACTATGGCTACACCTTC
>NA|TRBJ1-3|TRBV6-5|TRBD1
CASSYGQGAESGNTIYF
TGTGCCAGCAGTTACGGACAGGGGGCGGAATCTGGAAACACCATATATTTT
>many|TRBJ1-5|TRBV7-9|NA
CASSLGGPQQPQHF
TGTGCCAGCAGCTTGGGGGGACCGCAGCAGCCCCAGCATTTT
>NA|TRBJ1-1|TRBV7-2|NA
CASSPYRNGGEAFF
TGTGCCAGCAGCCCTTATAGGAATGGGGGTGAAGCTTTCTTT
>NA|TRBJ2-5|TRBV15|NA
CATSRDRGAETQYF
TGTGCCACCAGCAGAGATCGGGGGGCCGAGACCCAGTACTTC
>NA|TRBJ1-4|TRBV2|TRBD1
CASNPQGQGGEKLFF
TGTGCCAGCAATCCGCAGGGACAGGGAGGTGAAAAACTGTTTTTT
>few|TRBJ2-5|TRBV5-4|TRBD2
CASSFPGVAGIQETQYF
TGTGCCAGCAGCTTTCCTGGGGTAGCGGGGATCCAAGAGACCCAGTACTTC
>few|TRBJ1-5|TRBV6-1|TRBD1
CASRQGEGQPQHF
TGTGCCAGCAGGCAGGGGGAGGGTCAGCCCCAGCATTTT
>NA|TRBJ2-3|TRBV25-1|NA
CASSRDHSTDTQYF
TGTGCCAGCAGCCGGGACCATAGCACAGATACGCAGTATTTT
>NA|TRBJ2-5|TRBV12-3/TRBV12-4|TRBD2
CASSFSSGRPETQYF
TGTGCCAGCAGTTTCTCTAGCGGGAGACCAGAGACCCAGTACTTC
>NA|TRBJ2-7|TRBV12-3/TRBV12-4|TRBD1
CASSLMAGTGVEQYF
TGTGCCAGCAGTTTAATGGCGGGGACAGGGGTCGAGCAGTACTTC
>many|TRBJ1-1|TRBV18|NA
CASSPPKGEAFF
TGTGCCAGCTCACCACCGAAGGGTGAAGCTTTCTTT
>NA|TRBJ2-5|TRBV12-3/TRBV12-4|TRBD2
CASSLWGGPRETQYF
TGTGCCAGCAGTTTATGGGGGGGTCCTCGAGAGACCCAGTACTTC
>few|TRBJ2-7|TRBV5-5|NA
CASSLKDQYKTYEQYF
TGTGCCAGCAGCTTAAAGGACCAATACAAAACCTACGAGCAGTACTTC
>NA|TRBJ1-1|TRBV5-1|NA
CASSFGGSGNTEAFF
TGCGCCAGCAGCTTCGGGGGGAGTGGGAACACTGAAGCTTTCTTT
>NA|TRBJ2-5|TRBV11-3|TRBD2
CASSLGLAGEQETQYF
TGTGCCAGCAGCTTAGGTTTAGCGGGAGAACAAGAGACCCAGTACTTC
>many|TRBJ1-5|TRBV6-1|NA
CASSEAPGRVEQPQHF
TGTGCCAGCAGTGAAGCGCCGGGGAGGGTGGAACAGCCCCAGCATTTT
>many|TRBJ2-5|TRBV19|NA
CASSSGQSQETQYF
TGTGCCAGTAGTTCCGGACAGTCTCAAGAGACCCAGTACTTC
>many|TRBJ2-3|TRBV7-6|TRBD2
CASSLGSGGLTDTQYF
TGTGCCAGCAGCTTAGGTAGCGGGGGGCTCACAGATACGCAGTATTTT
>NA|TRBJ2-5|TRBV7-2|NA
CASSVQVLETQYF
TGTGCCAGCAGCGTACAGGTGTTAGAGACCCAGTACTTC
>many|TRBJ1-4|TRBV18|NA
CASSPEGGNEKLFF
TGTGCCAGCTCACCAGAGGGTGGGAATGAAAAACTGTTTTTT
>many|TRBJ1-5|TRBV7-2|NA
CASSLPGRSNQPQHF
TGTGCCAGCAGCTTACCAGGGAGGAGCAATCAGCCCCAGCATTTT
>NA|TRBJ1-1|TRBV27|NA
CASSFHPSQSLNTEAFF
TGTGCCAGCAGTTTCCACCCCTCACAGTCCTTGAACACTGAAGCTTTCTTT
>NA|TRBJ1-2|TRBV28|NA
CASRDGTLNQNYGYTF
TGTGCCAGCAGAGACGGGACACTCAATCAAAACTATGGCTACACCTTC
>NA|TRBJ2-4|TRBV19|TRBD1
CASSIGQGKNIQYF
TGTGCCAGTAGTATTGGACAGGGCAAAAACATTCAGTACTTC
>many|TRBJ1-2|TRBV29-1|NA
CSVEGPYGYTF
TGCAGCGTTGAAGGGCCCTATGGCTACACCTTC
>few|TRBJ2-7|TRBV5-1|TRBD2
CASSGSTSGSYEQYF
TGCGCCAGCAGCGGGTCGACTAGCGGCAGCTACGAGCAGTACTTC
>NA|TRBJ2-3|TRBV6-9|TRBD2
CASSSSSGSSTDTQYF
TGTGCCAGCAGTTCTTCTAGCGGGTCTAGCACAGATACGCAGTATTTT
>many|TRBJ2-2|TRBV5-1|NA
CASSLTGAANTGELFF
TGCGCCAGCAGCTTGACGGGGGCAGCGAACACCGGGGAGCTGTTTTTT
>few|TRBJ2-7|TRBV20-1|NA
CSARDIGGGYEQYF
TGCAGTGCTAGAGATATAGGAGGGGGCTACGAGCAGTACTTC
>NA|TRBJ2-1|TRBV19|NA
CASSIVGGGGEQFF
TGTGCCAGTAGTATAGTCGGGGGAGGGGGTGAGCAGTTCTTC
>many|TRBJ2-3|TRBV7-9|NA
CASSPEDFTDTQYF
TGTGCCAGCAGCCCCGAGGATTTCACAGATACGCAGTATTTT
>NA|TRBJ1-5|TRBV7-9|NA
CASSFQGPQHF
TGTGCCAGCAGTTTCCAGGGGCCCCAGCATTTT
>many|TRBJ2-3|TRBV15|TRBD2
CATSSVTSGYSDTQYF
TGTGCCACCAGCAGCGTGACTAGCGGATATTCAGATACGCAGTATTTT